This T cell receptor beta chain stems from a study of cytomegalovirus exposure and HLA in healthy donors. There are 13 residues in the CDR3. With 3 bases removed from V and 7 bases from J, the gap between germline ends came to 9 bases. From germline, CDR1 is KGHSH and CDR2 LQKENI. This clone appeared a single time. The sample carries other DNA sequences with the same CDR3. Researchers ran the PCR with 60 Vbeta and 13 Jbeta primers. Using immunoSEQ multiplex PCR, the repertoire was profiled, and TCRdb retains in-frame clones only, with some absent. The repertoire holds some 77,000 clones, with 79% as singletons.

The specimen sequenced was PBMCs. The J gene is TRBJ1-4, the V gene TRBV18, with D hard to call. This TCR came from a woman in her 40s in good health and CMV-seropositive. The CDR3 region has the DNA TGTGCCAGCTCACCGGGGAGGGTTGAAAAACTGTTTTTT. Protein product: CASSPGRVEKLFF. Full variable domain (remainder filled in from reference TRBV18 and TRBJ1-4): NAGVMQNPRHLVRRRGQEARLRCSPMKGHSHVYWYRQLPEEGLKFMVYLQKENIIDESGMPKERFSAEFPKEGPSILRIQQVVRGDSAAYFCASSPGRVEKLFFGSGTQLSVL.